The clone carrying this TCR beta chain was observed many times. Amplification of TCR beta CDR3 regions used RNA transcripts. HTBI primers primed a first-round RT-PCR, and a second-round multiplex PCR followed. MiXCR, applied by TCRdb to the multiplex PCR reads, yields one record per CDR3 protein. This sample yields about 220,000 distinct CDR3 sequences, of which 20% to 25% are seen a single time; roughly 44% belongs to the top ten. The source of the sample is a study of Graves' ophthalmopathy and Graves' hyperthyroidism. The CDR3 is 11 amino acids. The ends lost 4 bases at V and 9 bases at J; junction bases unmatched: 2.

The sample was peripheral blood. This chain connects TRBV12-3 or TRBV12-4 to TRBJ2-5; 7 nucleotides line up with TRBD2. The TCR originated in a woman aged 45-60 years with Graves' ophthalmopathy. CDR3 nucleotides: TGTGCCAGCAGTTCACGGGGGGCCCAGTACTTC. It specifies CASSSRGAQYF.